These T cell receptor beta chains were read from a single sample in a study of early T cells in non-severe SARS-CoV-2 infection. Each CDR3 protein gets one entry after TCRdb re-called the 5' RACE reads with MiXCR. The sample has about 44,000 distinct CDR3 sequences; about a quarter are singletons. Source: whole blood, taken at baseline. The source of these receptors is an adult who was a healthcare worker with PCR-confirmed SARS-CoV-2 infection or an uninfected control (not recorded which). Each CDR3 is given with its conserved first and last residue. Fields, in order: J gene, V gene, clone size, CDR3 protein. Expanded clones get a size class; other rows say once, few or many, or leave the size out.

J gene: TRBJ2-5
V gene: TRBV7-3
clone size: -
CDR3 protein: CASSLVGQGAETQYF

J gene: TRBJ2-3
V gene: TRBV18
clone size: few
CDR3 protein: CASSRDSGPDTQYF

J gene: TRBJ2-3
V gene: TRBV6-4
clone size: -
CDR3 protein: CASSDSGGADTQYF

J gene: TRBJ2-4
V gene: TRBV29-1
clone size: -
CDR3 protein: CSVVSQPKNIQYF

J gene: TRBJ1-2
V gene: TRBV20-1
clone size: -
CDR3 protein: CSAATAYGYTF

J gene: TRBJ2-5
V gene: TRBV20-1
clone size: -
CDR3 protein: CSARVIRGVYQETQYF

J gene: TRBJ2-7
V gene: TRBV15
clone size: medium-sized
CDR3 protein: CATSSESRGLYEQYF

J gene: TRBJ1-5
V gene: TRBV4-1
clone size: few
CDR3 protein: CASSLSGQPNQPQHF

J gene: TRBJ1-1
V gene: TRBV4-3
clone size: -
CDR3 protein: CASSQTGSGDTEAFF

J gene: TRBJ2-3
V gene: TRBV2
clone size: -
CDR3 protein: CATPGRGGTDTQYF

J gene: TRBJ2-7
V gene: TRBV12-3/TRBV12-4
clone size: -
CDR3 protein: CASSNYRGLNEQYF

J gene: TRBJ1-6
V gene: TRBV7-2
clone size: -
CDR3 protein: CASSFGPQGEALHF

J gene: TRBJ2-3
V gene: TRBV6-6
clone size: few
CDR3 protein: CASSYRTREDTQYF

J gene: TRBJ2-1
V gene: TRBV19
clone size: -
CDR3 protein: CASSPRTSGGYNEQFF

J gene: TRBJ1-6
V gene: TRBV7-2
clone size: few
CDR3 protein: CASSLVPGANSPLHF

J gene: TRBJ1-1
V gene: TRBV2
clone size: once
CDR3 protein: CASSDRTGGRVAFF

J gene: TRBJ1-2
V gene: TRBV2
clone size: -
CDR3 protein: CASSPTGQGHGYTF

J gene: TRBJ2-2
V gene: TRBV27
clone size: -
CDR3 protein: CASSFGTNTGELFF

J gene: TRBJ1-1
V gene: TRBV5-1
clone size: -
CDR3 protein: CASSTRTLNTEAFF

J gene: TRBJ2-1
V gene: TRBV11-2
clone size: many
CDR3 protein: CASSLGGESSYNEQFF

J gene: TRBJ1-5
V gene: TRBV12-3/TRBV12-4
clone size: medium-sized
CDR3 protein: CASSLTGVGNQPQHF

J gene: TRBJ1-2
V gene: TRBV4-1
clone size: few
CDR3 protein: CASSQDWILNYGYTF

J gene: TRBJ2-1
V gene: TRBV7-8
clone size: -
CDR3 protein: CASRWMNNEQFF

J gene: TRBJ1-2
V gene: TRBV5-1
clone size: many
CDR3 protein: CASSVSNYGYTF

J gene: TRBJ2-1
V gene: TRBV7-8
clone size: -
CDR3 protein: CASSLKSATGGSYNEQFF

J gene: TRBJ2-1
V gene: TRBV4-1
clone size: -
CDR3 protein: CASSQERQEQFF

J gene: TRBJ2-7
V gene: TRBV11-2
clone size: -
CDR3 protein: CASRGQVLWDEQYF